This entry features one TCR beta chain sequence. Sequenced by immunoSEQ multiplex PCR; TCRdb stores in-frame clones only, minus some. The sample includes 6,200 or so clones, around 74% of them seen just once. This entry comes from a study of STAT5B mutations in CD4+ large granular lymphocyte leukemia. The sequence was collected from a woman aged 70-85 years with CD4+ T-cell large granular lymphocyte leukemia. Sequencing input: PBMCs.

CDR3: CASSPGLGQDGYTF. The CDR3 nucleotides read TGTGCCAGCAGCCCCGGGTTGGGGCAGGATGGCTACACCTTC. The rearrangement joins TRBV9 to TRBJ1-2; D perhaps matches TRBD1 (5 bases). This CDR3 is built from 14 residues. The germline V and J ends were trimmed by 4 bases and 6 bases, with 16 bases remaining between them. Germline CDR1 and CDR2: SGDLS and YYNGEE.